The next 31 T cell receptor beta chains were all read from a single sample in a study of regulatory T cells in long-lasting Graves disease. Described time point: newly diagnosed GD, antithyroid drugs for less than 3 months. PBMC-derived RNA was used for the TCR library. Construction of the TCR beta libraries employed iRepertoire HTBI primers in conjunction with Arm-PCR of CDR3 regions. TCRdb processed the multiplex PCR reads anew with MiXCR; each CDR3 protein has one entry. Of about 530,000 distinct CDR3 sequences in the sample, about 16% are singletons; the top ten hold 20% to 25%. These data were also reused for a study on T cells in Graves' hyperthyroidism and ophthalmopathy.

Sequenced material: peripheral blood mononuclear cells (PBMCs), taken at new diagnosis, from a patient treated with antithyroid drugs. These receptors were taken from a woman aged 40 to 65 with Graves disease.

There are many counts of this clonotype. The V gene is TRBV18, the J gene TRBJ1-1; D is uncertain. Trimming shortened V by 11 bases and J by 2 bases, and 9 bases separated the two germline ends. CDR1 and CDR2 from the germline V gene are KGHSH and LQKENI. The CDR3 spans 11 residues. CDR3 nucleotide sequence: TGTGCCCTCCGGGGAAACACTGAAGCTTTCTTT. Its protein is CALRGNTEAFF.

This clonotype was counted at least ten times. The CDR3 region has the DNA TGCAGCGTCCTCGACAGGGACCATCAGCCCCAGCATTTT. It encodes CSVLDRDHQPQHF. The chain is built from TRBV29-1 and TRBJ1-5; 7 positions match TRBD1. Germline V gene lookup returns CDR1 SQVTM and CDR2 ANQGSEA. V shed 6 bases and J 5 bases; nucleotides not matched to a gene: 7. This CDR3 is built from 13 residues.

This clonotype was observed at least ten times. The chain links TRBV7-9 to TRBJ2-3, with 11 positions matching TRBD1. CDR3 length: 17 residues. The V gene's germline CDR1 is SEHNR and CDR2 FQNEAQ (reference sequence). V was clipped by 6 bases and J by 7 bases; unmatched bases: 15. DNA of the CDR3: TGTGCCAGCAGTTATACGGCGGACAGGGGGCTCGGTCATACGCAGTATTTT. This codes for CASSYTADRGLGHTQYF.

The chain couples TRBV19 to TRBJ2-1; D unresolved. Deletions cut 2 bases from V and 2 bases from J, with 10 bases between. The CDR3 covers 15 residues. Germline CDR1 LNHDA, CDR2 SQIVND (reference sequence). CDR3 region: CASSIQSIPYNEQFF. The CDR3 bases are TGTGCCAGTAGTATACAGTCCATACCCTACAATGAGCAGTTCTTC.

The table lists this clonotype with many counts. CDR3 DNA sequence: TGTGCCAGCAGCCCGAGAAGTGGGCCAACCGCCTATGGCTACACCTTC. It encodes CASSPRSGPTAYGYTF. This sequence joins TRBV2 and TRBJ1-2; no reliable D call. Deletions cut 6 bases from V and 4 bases from J, with 21 bases between. Germline values: CDR1 SNHLY, CDR2 FYNNEI. CDR3 size: 16 residues.

This clonotype was picked up many times. This chain uses TRBV7-9 with TRBJ2-1; TRBD2 matches at 8 bases. Germline V gene data show CDR1 as SEHNR and CDR2 as FQNEAQ (reference sequence). The CDR3 totals 14 residues. J was trimmed by 10 bases and V by 8 bases; bases with no gene match: 13. The CDR3 DNA reads TGTGCCAGCCGGCCTAGCGGGCCCCCGGGCGAGCAGTTCTTC. Protein product: CASRPSGPPGEQFF.

This clonotype was seen a few times. The chain uses TRBV24-1 and TRBJ2-1; no firm D call. V lost 3 bases and J 0 bases, leaving 8 bases between the germline ends. The CDR3 contains 15 residues. The germline V gene encodes CDR1 KGHDR and CDR2 SFDVKD. In nucleotides, the CDR3 is TGTGCCACCAGTGATATGAAGAGCTCCTACAATGAGCAGTTCTTC. This codes for CATSDMKSSYNEQFF.

In its sample, this clonotype was seen many times. The chain uses TRBV28 and TRBJ1-1; 9 bases fit TRBD1. This CDR3 is built from 15 residues. J lost 1 base, V lost 6 bases, and 6 bases had no gene match. In germline, CDR1 is MDHEN, CDR2 SYDVKM. The CDR3 sequence: CASRTTGGPNTEAFF. CDR3 coding DNA: TGTGCCAGCAGGACTACAGGGGGCCCGAACACTGAAGCTTTCTTT. The whole variable domain, filled in from reference TRBV28 and TRBJ1-1, reads DVKVTQSSRYLVKRTGEKVFLECVQDMDHENMFWYRQDPGLGLRLIYFSYDVKMKEKGDIPEGYSVSREKKERFSLILESASTNQTSMYLCASRTTGGPNTEAFFGQGTRLTVV.

This clonotype was seen ten or more times. The V call is TRBV3-1, the J call TRBJ1-5; D not certain. Trimming cost V 1 base and J 3 bases, with 10 bases left between them. This CDR3 comprises 15 residues. Germline V gene lookup returns CDR1 LGHDT and CDR2 YNNKEL (reference sequence). The CDR3 loop is CASSQVPGSNQPQHF. The CDR3 DNA sequence: TGTGCCAGCAGCCAAGTCCCGGGGTCCAATCAGCCCCAGCATTTT.

This clonotype has at least ten counts. The V and J genes are TRBV12-3 or TRBV12-4 and TRBJ2-2; the D gene could be TRBD1 or TRBD2 (5 bases each). The CDR3 is 15 residues long. The ends were cut back, 5 bases at V and 4 bases at J, with 14 bases in the middle. CDR3 DNA sequence: TGTGCCAGCAGTACTGGGGGAACAATCACCGGGGAGCTGTTTTTT. Its protein is CASSTGGTITGELFF.

This clonotype was recorded at least ten times. The chain couples TRBV3-1 to TRBJ1-2; 9 bases fit TRBD1. Germline CDR1 is LGHDT and CDR2 is YNNKEL (reference sequence). V shed 1 base, J shed 4 bases, and the junction held 13 bases outside the gene matches. CDR3 length: 18 amino acids. The CDR3 sequence: CASSQATPGRTGVYGYTF. CDR3 DNA sequence: TGTGCCAGCAGCCAAGCCACACCGGGACGGACAGGGGTCTATGGCTACACCTTC.

This clonotype was recorded a few times. The chain is built from TRBV20-1 and TRBJ2-1, with D perhaps matching TRBD2 (7 bases). V shed 0 bases and J shed 4 bases, with 19 bases lying between them. The CDR3 loop spans 17 amino acids. Germline V lookup: CDR1 DFQATT, CDR2 SNEGSKA (reference sequence). The CDR3 sequence is CSARDRYSGGPYNEQFF. The CDR3 region has the DNA TGCAGTGCTAGAGACCGATATTCGGGGGGCCCGTACAATGAGCAGTTCTTC.

Only one count was recorded for this clonotype. The chain has TRBV6-9 and TRBJ2-3; 7 nucleotides line up with TRBD1. There are 15 residues in the CDR3. V dropped 3 bases and J dropped 2; count of bases not matched to a gene: 5. Germline CDR1 and CDR2: MNHGY and SVAAGI. Here the CDR3 DNA reads TGTGCCAGCAGTTACGGGACAGACTCCACAGATACGCAGTATTTT. Encoded protein: CASSYGTDSTDTQYF.

This clonotype was detected many times. The chain is built from TRBV20-1 and TRBJ2-7, with D perhaps TRBD1 or TRBD2 (5 bases each). Trimming removed 5 bases from V and 6 bases from J, with 17 bases in between. The germline V gene has CDR1 DFQATT and CDR2 SNEGSKA (reference sequence). The length of the CDR3 is 13 residues. DNA of the CDR3: TGCAGTGCTGAGGGGACGGGACGTAGCGAGCAGTACTTC. Translated: CSAEGTGRSEQYF.

The table lists this clonotype with many counts. The chain is built from TRBV12-3 or TRBV12-4 and TRBJ2-3; 7 bases align to TRBD1. V lost 3 bases, J lost 0 bases, and 3 bases stayed unmatched. The CDR3 totals 15 residues. In DNA, the CDR3 is TGTGCCAGCAGTTTGGGGGACAGTAGCACAGATACGCAGTATTTT. Amino acid sequence: CASSLGDSSTDTQYF.

V is TRBV3-1 and J is TRBJ1-2; 8 bases are a match to TRBD1. Germline loops: CDR1 LGHDT, CDR2 YNNKEL (reference sequence). V lost 4 bases, J lost 5 bases, and 12 bases stayed unmatched. The CDR3 is made up of 16 amino acids. CDR3 nucleotide sequence: TGTGCCAGCAGCCTGGGAACAGGGGGTTACTCTTATGGCTACACCTTC. Its translation: CASSLGTGGYSYGYTF.

The chain uses TRBV4-1 and TRBJ1-1, with D maybe TRBD1 (5 bases). V lost 2 bases and J 4 bases, leaving 17 bases between the germline ends. Looked up from germline, CDR1 is MGHRA and CDR2 is YSYEKL. The CDR3 extends over 16 amino acids. This CDR3 reads CASSQLPGPLGTEAFF. Written as DNA, the CDR3 is TGCGCCAGCAGCCAACTACCGGGACCCCTGGGCACTGAAGCTTTCTTT.

The CDR3 is CASSPIPGFSQPQHF. CDR3 in DNA: TGTGCCAGCTCACCGATTCCAGGGTTTAGTCAGCCCCAGCATTTT. The V call is TRBV18, the J call TRBJ1-5; D might be TRBD1 (5 bases). V dropped 3 bases and J dropped 6 bases, with 15 bases sitting between them. Germline V gene sequence: CDR1 KGHSH, CDR2 LQKENI. This CDR3 has 15 amino acids.

This clonotype was counted ten times or more. V usage is TRBV7-2 and J usage is TRBJ1-2, with TRBD1 matching over 9 bases. Germline V gene lookup returns CDR1 SGHTA and CDR2 FQGNSA. The CDR3 has 13 amino acids. V gave up 6 bases and J gave up 6 bases; unmatched junction bases: 5. The DNA of the CDR3 is TGTGCCAGCAGGCGGACAGGGGCGGATGGCTACACCTTC. This gives the protein CASRRTGADGYTF.

This clonotype has at least ten counts. The chain combines TRBV19 with TRBJ1-5; maybe TRBD1 (6 bases). Per germline, CDR1 LNHDA and CDR2 SQIVND (reference sequence). This CDR3 spans 15 amino acids. Deletions cut 6 bases from V and 0 bases from J, with 12 bases between. CDR3 protein: CASRRRTDSNQPQHF. CDR3 bases: TGTGCCAGTAGAAGGCGGACAGATAGCAATCAGCCCCAGCATTTT.

In this sample, this clonotype turned up a few times. The chain employs TRBV19 and TRBJ2-5; a weak D match, TRBD2 (5 bases). V was cut by 8 bases and J by 5 bases, with 15 bases left in between. The length of the CDR3 is 13 residues. CDR1 and CDR2 (germline): LNHDA, SQIVND (reference sequence). CDR3 in DNA: TGTGCCAGTTCGGGGTTCCCAAGGGAGACCCAGTACTTC. Amino acids: CASSGFPRETQYF.

This clonotype has a handful of counts. The CDR3: CASSLQAQSGANVLTF. The CDR3 region has the DNA TGTGCCAGCAGTTTACAAGCGCAGTCTGGGGCCAACGTCCTGACTTTC. The rearrangement links TRBV27 to TRBJ2-6; no firm D call. CDR1 MNHEY and CDR2 SMNVEV come from the germline V gene (reference sequence). Trimming took 2 bases from V and 1 from J, leaving 9 bases between them. The length of the CDR3 is 16 residues.

The V gene is TRBV12-3 or TRBV12-4, the J gene TRBJ1-6; D unclear. The CDR3 extends over 16 amino acids. The V and J ends lost 6 bases and 4 bases respectively, with 16 bases between them. CDR3 bases: TGTGCCAGCAGACCTCCCCAGGCTGATTATAATTCACCCCTCCACTTT. Encoded protein: CASRPPQADYNSPLHF.

This clonotype was observed once. A far larger clone is a single base away, which makes a read error likely. This chain links TRBV6-1 with TRBJ1-1; D remains unclear. V shed 3 bases and J shed 5 bases, with 10 bases lying between them. CDR3 size: 13 residues. Germline V gives CDR1 MNHNS, CDR2 SASEGT. The CDR3: CASSDGGGTEAFF. The CDR3 nucleotides are TGTGCCAGCAGTGATGGTGGAGGAACTGAAGCTTTCTTT.

This clonotype was detected ten times or more. The V and J genes are TRBV2 and TRBJ2-7; 7 nucleotides match TRBD1. CDR1 and CDR2 (germline): SNHLY, FYNNEI. This CDR3 is built from 18 residues. The V and J ends lost 8 bases and 2 bases, in that order; junction bases with no gene match: 21. The CDR3 nucleotides read TGTGCCAGCCAACCCCCCCCCATCAGGGGGAACTACCCCTACGAGCAGTACTTC. This encodes CASQPPPIRGNYPYEQYF.

The chain employs TRBV18 and TRBJ1-1; possibly TRBD1 for D (6 bases). CDR1 and CDR2 (germline): KGHSH, LQKENI. This CDR3 is built from 13 residues. The V end was cut by 3 bases, the J end by 7 bases, with 12 bases between. The CDR3 nucleotides read TGTGCCAGCTCACCTAGGGGGGACCGTGAAGCTTTCTTT. Protein product: CASSPRGDREAFF. Drawing the rest from reference TRBV18 and TRBJ1-1, the complete variable domain is NAGVMQNPRHLVRRRGQEARLRCSPMKGHSHVYWYRQLPEEGLKFMVYLQKENIIDESGMPKERFSAEFPKEGPSILRIQQVVRGDSAAYFCASSPRGDREAFFGQGTRLTVV.

This clonotype showed up many times. This sequence joins TRBV6-4 and TRBJ2-1; D ambiguous. This CDR3 is 14 amino acids long. V lost 3 bases and J lost 7, with 13 bases in between. Germline V gene lookup returns CDR1 MRHNA and CDR2 SNTAGT. The CDR3 spells CASSEDGETNEQFF. The CDR3 DNA follows: TGTGCCAGCAGTGAGGACGGAGAGACGAATGAGCAGTTCTTC.

In its sample, this clonotype was seen a few times. The chain has TRBV15 and TRBJ2-2, with 11 bases identical to TRBD2. The germline V gene encodes CDR1 LNHNV and CDR2 YYDKDF (reference sequence). CDR3 length equals 15 residues. The trim removed 4 bases at V and 4 bases at J, leaving 2 bases unmatched. The CDR3 region has the DNA TGTGCCACCAGCACCACTAGCGGGGGCACCGGGGAGCTGTTTTTT. Translating it yields CATSTTSGGTGELFF.

This rearrangement joins TRBV6-2 or TRBV6-3 to TRBJ1-1; 11 bases agree with TRBD1. Germline V lookup: CDR1 MNHEY, CDR2 SVGEGT. The V and J ends lost 6 bases and 3 bases, in that order; junction bases with no gene match: 9. There are 16 residues in the CDR3. The chain's CDR3 is CASSRGTGGRDTEAFF. The DNA for the CDR3 is TGTGCCAGCAGCCGCGGGACAGGGGGGAGGGACACTGAAGCTTTCTTT.

The V call is TRBV5-1, the J call TRBJ2-5; D is possibly TRBD1 (6 bases). Germline loops: CDR1 SGHRS, CDR2 YFSETQ. This CDR3 contains 14 residues. With 2 bases removed from V and 3 bases from J, the gap between germline ends came to 11 bases. The CDR3 DNA follows: TGCGCCAGCAGCTTCTCCTCAGGGGAAGAGACCCAGTACTTC. This translates into CASSFSSGEETQYF. Full variable domain (rest looked up from reference TRBV5-1 and TRBJ2-5): KAGVTQTPRYLIKTRGQQVTLSCSPISGHRSVSWYQQTPGQGLQFLFEYFSETQRNKGNFPGRFSGRQFSNSRSEMNVSTLELGDSALYLCASSFSSGEETQYFGPGTRLLVL.

This clonotype was counted ten times or more. The chain joins TRBV2 to TRBJ2-6; no definite D call. This CDR3 has 16 residues. V lost 1 base, J lost 2 bases, and 9 bases lay in between. Germline loops: CDR1 SNHLY, CDR2 FYNNEI. Here the CDR3 DNA reads TGTGCCAGCAGTGAAGGGATGGGGACTGGGGCCAACGTCCTGACTTTC. This codes for CASSEGMGTGANVLTF.